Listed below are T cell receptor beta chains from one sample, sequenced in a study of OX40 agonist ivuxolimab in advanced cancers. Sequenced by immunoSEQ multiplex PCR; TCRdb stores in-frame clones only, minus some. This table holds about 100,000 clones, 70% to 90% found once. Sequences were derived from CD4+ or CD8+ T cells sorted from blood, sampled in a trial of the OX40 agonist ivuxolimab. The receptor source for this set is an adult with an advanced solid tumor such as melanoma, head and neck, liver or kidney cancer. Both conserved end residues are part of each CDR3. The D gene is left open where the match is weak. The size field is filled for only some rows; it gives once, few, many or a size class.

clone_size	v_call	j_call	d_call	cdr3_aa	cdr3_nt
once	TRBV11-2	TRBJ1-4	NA	CASSLGGTTDEKLFF	TGTGCCAGCAGCTTAGGCGGGACAACCGATGAAAAACTGTTTTTT
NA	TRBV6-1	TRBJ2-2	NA	CASSGWMAGELFF	TGTGCCAGCAGTGGATGGATGGCCGGGGAGCTGTTTTTT
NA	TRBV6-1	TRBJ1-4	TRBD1	CASRLYRGLNEKLFF	TGTGCCAGCAGACTTTACAGGGGTCTAAATGAAAAACTGTTTTTT
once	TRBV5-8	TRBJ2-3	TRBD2	CASPSTVASGRADTQYF	TGTGCCAGCCCCTCGACCGTGGCTAGCGGGAGGGCAGATACGCAGTATTTT
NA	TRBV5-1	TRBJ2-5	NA	CASSYRGTGRPPLQETQYF	TGCGCCAGCAGCTACAGAGGAACAGGGAGGCCGCCCCTCCAAGAGACCCAGTACTTC
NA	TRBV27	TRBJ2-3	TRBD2	CASSLGFGSGTSADTQYF	TGTGCCAGCAGTTTAGGTTTTGGTTCCGGGACTAGTGCCGATACGCAGTATTTT
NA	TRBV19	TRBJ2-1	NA	CASSIFQGGKDEQFF	TGTGCCAGTAGTATTTTCCAGGGGGGGAAAGATGAGCAGTTCTTC
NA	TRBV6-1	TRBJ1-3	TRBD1	CASKQGRNTIYF	TGTGCCAGCAAACAGGGGAGAAACACCATATATTTT
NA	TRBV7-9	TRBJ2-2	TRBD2	CASSFNSGGTGELFF	TGTGCCAGCAGCTTCAATAGCGGGGGGACCGGGGAGCTGTTTTTT
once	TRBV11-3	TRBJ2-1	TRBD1	CASSSGSGQDSYNEQFF	TGTGCCAGCAGCTCCGGGTCGGGACAGGACTCCTACAATGAGCAGTTCTTC
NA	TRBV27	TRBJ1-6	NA	CASGDTKTSSYNSPLHF	TGTGCCAGCGGCGATACTAAGACGAGCTCCTATAATTCACCCCTCCACTTT
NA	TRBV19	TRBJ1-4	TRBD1	CASTQGAREKLFF	TGTGCCAGCACACAGGGGGCGCGAGAAAAACTGTTTTTT
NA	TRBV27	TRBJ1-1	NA	CASSWIRRTGQNTEAFF	TGTGCCAGCAGTTGGATTCGGCGAACAGGCCAGAACACTGAAGCTTTCTTT
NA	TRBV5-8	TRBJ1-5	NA	CASSLYGTSNQPQHF	TGTGCCAGCAGCTTGTATGGGACTAGCAATCAGCCCCAGCATTTT
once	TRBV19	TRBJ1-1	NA	CASSIVAAYEAFF	TGTGCCAGTAGTATAGTTGCAGCGTATGAAGCTTTCTTT
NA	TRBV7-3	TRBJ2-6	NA	CASSLEGSSGANVLTF	TGTGCCAGCAGCTTAGAAGGGAGCTCTGGGGCCAACGTCCTGACTTTC
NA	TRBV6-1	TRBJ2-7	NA	CASSVNGGPYEQYF	TGTGCCAGCAGTGTGAACGGGGGACCCTACGAGCAGTACTTC
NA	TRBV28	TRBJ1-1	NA	CASSLFVRVVTEAFF	TGTGCCAGCAGTTTATTCGTCAGGGTCGTCACTGAAGCTTTCTTT
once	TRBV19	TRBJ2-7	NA	CASSRITLGLQAAEQYF	TGTGCCAGTAGTAGAATTACCTTGGGTCTGCAGGCCGCCGAGCAGTACTTC
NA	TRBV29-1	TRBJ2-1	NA	CSVGGTHYNEQFF	TGCAGCGTTGGAGGGACACACTACAATGAGCAGTTCTTC
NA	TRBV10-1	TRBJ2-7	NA	CASSGWGNPEQYF	TGCGCCAGCAGTGGTTGGGGGAACCCCGAGCAGTACTTC
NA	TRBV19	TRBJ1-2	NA	CASRATRYGYTF	TGTGCCAGTAGGGCCACCCGCTATGGCTACACCTTC